Listed below are T cell receptor beta chains from one sample, sequenced in a study of T cell changes during pregnancy in multiple sclerosis. Some clones are missing from TCRdb's copy, which holds only in-frame ones; the method was immunoSEQ multiplex PCR. The table has tens of thousands of clones, just over 90% seen once. Sequenced here: CD4+ T cells from peripheral blood mononuclear cells, sampled in the first trimester of pregnancy. The source is a female donor with multiple sclerosis, enrolled in a pregnancy study. CDR3s include the opening cysteine and the closing phenylalanine or tryptophan. The D gene is left open where the match is weak.

d_call: NA; j_call: TRBJ2-5; cdr3_length: 15; v_call: TRBV30; cdr3_nt: TGTGCCTGGAGTCAAACAGGAGACCTCCAAGAGACCCAGTACTTC; cdr3_aa: CAWSQTGDLQETQYF
d_call: TRBD1; j_call: TRBJ1-2; cdr3_length: 16; v_call: TRBV18; cdr3_nt: TGTGCCAGCTCAACCGGGACAGGGGGCCGCTCCTATGGCTACACCTTC; cdr3_aa: CASSTGTGGRSYGYTF
d_call: NA; j_call: TRBJ2-1; cdr3_length: 13; v_call: TRBV9; cdr3_nt: TGTGCCAGCAGCGCGGACAATTACAATGAGCAGTTCTTC; cdr3_aa: CASSADNYNEQFF
d_call: TRBD1; j_call: TRBJ1-2; cdr3_length: 14; v_call: TRBV6-1; cdr3_nt: TGTGCCAGCAGTAGGGGGCCTCAGGGAACGGGCTACACCTTC; cdr3_aa: CASSRGPQGTGYTF
d_call: TRBD2; j_call: TRBJ2-5; cdr3_length: 15; v_call: TRBV5-1; cdr3_nt: TGCGCCAGCAGCTTACGCGGGGGGGCAGAAGAGACCCAGTACTTC; cdr3_aa: CASSLRGGAEETQYF
d_call: TRBD2; j_call: TRBJ2-3; cdr3_length: 15; v_call: TRBV7-9; cdr3_nt: TGTGCCAGCAGCTTCGGTGGGGGGGGAACAGATACGCAGTATTTT; cdr3_aa: CASSFGGGGTDTQYF
d_call: NA; j_call: TRBJ2-1; cdr3_length: 13; v_call: TRBV9; cdr3_nt: TGTGCCAGCAGCGTTGGGGTAGCGGATGAGCAGTTCTTC; cdr3_aa: CASSVGVADEQFF
d_call: NA; j_call: TRBJ1-1; cdr3_length: 16; v_call: TRBV7-2; cdr3_nt: TGTGCCAGCAGCTTAGGAGGCCGGGTTCTGAACACTGAAGCTTTCTTT; cdr3_aa: CASSLGGRVLNTEAFF
d_call: TRBD1; j_call: TRBJ1-3; cdr3_length: 15; v_call: TRBV5-6; cdr3_nt: TGTGCCAGCAGCTTGGACGGGACAGGAGGAAACACCATATATTTT; cdr3_aa: CASSLDGTGGNTIYF
d_call: NA; j_call: TRBJ2-7; cdr3_length: 15; v_call: TRBV5-1; cdr3_nt: TGCGCCAGCAGCCGGAAGACAGGTACGAGCGACGAGCAGTACTTC; cdr3_aa: CASSRKTGTSDEQYF
d_call: NA; j_call: TRBJ2-2; cdr3_length: 15; v_call: TRBV7-8; cdr3_nt: TGTGCCAGCAGCTTAGCGGCAACGAACACCGGGGAGCTGTTTTTT; cdr3_aa: CASSLAATNTGELFF
d_call: TRBD1; j_call: TRBJ2-5; cdr3_length: 13; v_call: TRBV5-1; cdr3_nt: TGCGCCAGCAGCTTCGGACAGGGGGCGACCCAGTACTTC; cdr3_aa: CASSFGQGATQYF
d_call: TRBD1; j_call: TRBJ1-3; cdr3_length: 15; v_call: TRBV7-9; cdr3_nt: TGTGCCAGCACCGACAGGGGCTTCCCAGGAAACACCATATATTTT; cdr3_aa: CASTDRGFPGNTIYF
d_call: NA; j_call: TRBJ1-4; cdr3_length: 15; v_call: TRBV7-2; cdr3_nt: TGTGCCAGCAGCCCCGGTGGGGGGACTAATGAAAAACTGTTTTTT; cdr3_aa: CASSPGGGTNEKLFF